This T cell receptor beta chain was sequenced for a study of blood T cell repertoires in COVID-19. Turning to the study itself: Sites in the United States, Italy and Spain provided acute and convalescent COVID-19 samples. From T cells, B-cell-depleted T cells, or PBMCs came the material, which was cDNA or gDNA.

Comments on this clone: Other DNA variants within this sample encode the same CDR3.

Authors' processing steps: Reference gene primer amplification gave nucleated cell count estimates. Libraries were prepared by immunoSEQ multiplex PCR; TCRdb keeps only in-frame clonotypes and omits some of them. For V, J and clone size, that table is used; D and trimming come from the DNA. The data contain more than 300,000 clones, approximately 90% of them singletons. The CDR3 extends over 15 amino acids. V lost 0 bases and J lost 1; bases outside the gene matches: 1. Germline CDR1 reads SGHAT; CDR2 reads FQNNGV. The sample was PBMCs or T cells enriched from blood (not recorded which). The sequence was obtained from a woman between 18 and 29 years old who had recovered from COVID-19. The chain links TRBV11-2 to TRBJ2-7, with 9 bases that match TRBD2. CDR3 sequence reads: CASSLEAGGSYEQYF. The CDR3 DNA reads as TGTGCCAGCAGCTTAGAGGCGGGGGGGTCCTACGAGCAGTACTTC. Drawing the rest from reference TRBV11-2 and TRBJ2-7, the complete variable domain is EAGVAQSPRYKIIEKRQSVAFWCNPISGHATLYWYQQILGQGPKLLIQFQNNGVVDDSQLPKDRFSAERLKGVDSTLKIQPAKLEDSAVYLCASSLEAGGSYEQYFGPGTRLTVT.